Only a few counts were recorded for the clone carrying this TCR beta chain. The germline V and J ends were trimmed by 5 bases and 9 bases, with 8 bases remaining between them. The CDR3 totals 11 residues. Germline lookup yields CDR1 SNHLY and CDR2 FYNNEI. TCRdb called the RACE reads again in MiXCR, with one record for every CDR3 protein. The table lists about 42,000 distinct CDR3 sequences, 9.5% to 10% of them singletons, with 11% to 15% in the top ten. The sample is drawn from a study of human T cells and chemical hapten exposure. Time point denoted: patch test 2, 6 weeks after DPC sensitization. Treatment denoted: therapeutic diphenylcyclopropenone sensitization with weekly scalp DPC. Extraction of total RNA was performed on unfractionated whole blood.

The sequencing here drew on whole blood, taken in connection with sensitization to the hapten diphenylcyclopropenone (DPC). This TCR came from a woman in her twenties or thirties with alopecia areata. Some clones in this sample may be carry-over from other donors' samples. This chain connects TRBV2 to TRBJ2-1; D is ambiguous. CDR3 coding DNA: TGTGCCAGCAGTATAGTCGCTGAGCAGTTCTTC. This gives the protein CASSIVAEQFF.